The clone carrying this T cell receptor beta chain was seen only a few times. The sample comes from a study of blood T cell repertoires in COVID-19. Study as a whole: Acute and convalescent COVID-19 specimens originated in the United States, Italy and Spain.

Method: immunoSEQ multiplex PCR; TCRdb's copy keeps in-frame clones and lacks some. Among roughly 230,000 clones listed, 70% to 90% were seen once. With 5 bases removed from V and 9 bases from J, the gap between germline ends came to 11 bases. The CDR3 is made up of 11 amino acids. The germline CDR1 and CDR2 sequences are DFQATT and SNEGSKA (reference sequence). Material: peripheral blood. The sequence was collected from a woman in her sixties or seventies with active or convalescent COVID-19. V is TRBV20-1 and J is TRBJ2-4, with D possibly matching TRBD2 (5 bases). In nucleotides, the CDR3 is TGCAGTGCTTCCCAGGCGGGCATTCAGTACTTC. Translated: CSASQAGIQYF.